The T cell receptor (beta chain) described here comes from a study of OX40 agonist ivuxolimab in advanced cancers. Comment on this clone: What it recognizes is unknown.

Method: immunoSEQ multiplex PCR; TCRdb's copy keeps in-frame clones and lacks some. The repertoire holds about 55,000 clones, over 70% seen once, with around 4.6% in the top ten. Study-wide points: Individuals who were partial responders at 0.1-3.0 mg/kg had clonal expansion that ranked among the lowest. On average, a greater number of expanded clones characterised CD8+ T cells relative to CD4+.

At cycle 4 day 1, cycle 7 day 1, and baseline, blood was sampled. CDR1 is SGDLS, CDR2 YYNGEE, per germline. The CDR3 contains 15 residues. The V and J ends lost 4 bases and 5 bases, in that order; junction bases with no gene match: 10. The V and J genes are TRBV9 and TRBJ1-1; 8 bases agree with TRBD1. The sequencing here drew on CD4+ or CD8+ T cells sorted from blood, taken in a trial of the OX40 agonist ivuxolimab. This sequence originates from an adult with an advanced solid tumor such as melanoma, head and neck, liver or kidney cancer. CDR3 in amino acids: CASSPRQGLLTEAFF. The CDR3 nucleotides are TGTGCCAGCAGCCCAAGACAGGGGCTATTGACTGAAGCTTTCTTT.